This TCR beta chain emerged from a study of blood T cell repertoires in COVID-19. On the study more broadly: Acute and convalescent COVID-19 specimens originated in the United States, Italy and Spain. T cells, B-cell-depleted T cells, or PBMCs provided the cDNA or gDNA that served as material.

Authors' data handling: By means of reference gene primer amplification, nucleated cell counts were estimated. Sequencing was performed with immunoSEQ multiplex PCR; in TCRdb, only in-frame clones are kept and a portion is missing. Clone size and V and J calls were adopted from that table, with D and trimming inferred from the DNA. The sample has tens of thousands of clones; about nine tenths are singletons. This receptor was taken from a woman aged 50 to 65 with active or convalescent COVID-19. The source material was peripheral blood.

CDR3 sequence reads: CAPHSWEAEGETQYF. The CDR3 DNA reads TGTGCCCCCCATTCATGGGAAGCCGAGGGAGAGACCCAGTACTTC. The genes are TRBV24-1 and TRBJ2-5; TRBD2 might be the D (5 bases). The CDR3 runs to 15 residues. CDR1 and CDR2 from the germline V gene are KGHDR and SFDVKD. V was cut by 12 bases and J by 4 bases, with 23 bases left in between.